The next 32 T cell receptor beta chains were all read from a single sample in a study of PD-L1 blockade in urothelial cancer. Using immunoSEQ multiplex PCR, the repertoire was profiled, and TCRdb retains in-frame clones only, with some absent. The sample contains about 56,000 clones, 85% of which appear only once. Documented time point: pretreatment peripheral blood. The sequencing used PBMCs, collected around atezolizumab (anti-PD-L1) treatment. These receptors all come from a man in his 70s with urothelial cancer.

The chain links TRBV30 to TRBJ2-3; TRBD2 is a possible D gene (6 bases). This CDR3 contains 16 residues. Deletions cut 0 bases from V and 14 bases from J, with 27 bases between. CDR1 and CDR2 from the germline V gene are GTSNPN and SVGIG (reference sequence). CDR3 sequence: CAWSVSGLSQVRYAYF. Written as DNA, the CDR3 is TGTGCCTGGAGTGTATCGGGACTCTCACAGGTCAGATACGCGTATTTT.

With regard to this clone: Germline is not matched at one junction end, which may reflect a read error. The CDR3 here is CASSRDTDSEAFF. The CDR3 DNA reads TGTGCCAGCAGCCGGGACACAGATTCTGAGGCTTTCTTT. The chain links TRBV6-4 to TRBJ1-1; a possible D gene is TRBD1 (6 bases). Per germline, CDR1 MRHNA and CDR2 SNTAGT. The CDR3 sequence is 13 residues long.

The chain couples TRBV18 to TRBJ2-7, with D maybe TRBD1 (8 bases). Deletions cut 6 bases from V and 4 bases from J, with 19 bases between. Germline values: CDR1 KGHSH, CDR2 LQKENI. The CDR3 has 15 amino acids. The CDR3, as DNA: TGTGCCAGCTCGCCAGGACAGGGAGGGCGGTACGAGCAGTACTTC. Amino acids: CASSPGQGGRYEQYF.

The sample holds a few counts of this clone. The rearrangement links TRBV29-1 to TRBJ1-2; 11 bases are a match to TRBD1. CDR1 and CDR2 (germline): SQVTM, ANQGSEA. This CDR3 region has 16 residues. V gave up 3 bases and J gave up 4 bases; unmatched junction bases: 10. CDR3 sequence reads: CSVEDNGDRGTYGYTF. CDR3 nucleotide sequence: TGCAGCGTTGAGGATAATGGGGACAGGGGGACCTATGGCTACACCTTC.

V usage is TRBV18 and J usage is TRBJ2-7, with TRBD1 identical over 8 bases. The V segment lost 3 bases and the J segment 1 base; nucleotides outside the gene matches: 14. The CDR3 is 18 amino acids. CDR1 and CDR2 (germline): KGHSH, LQKENI. CDR3 sequence (DNA): TGTGCCAGCTCACCGCAAAACCCTTACAGGGGGAGTTCCTACGAGCAGTACTTC. Translation gives CASSPQNPYRGSSYEQYF.

The chain uses TRBV21-1 and TRBJ1-5; the table assigns TRBD1, which was not confirmed against the DNA. TRBV21-1 corresponds to a pseudogene. The CDR3 spans 21 residues. Written as DNA, the CDR3 is TGTGCCAGCAGCAAACGGAAGGGGACAGGGGGCACTATGTATAGCAATCAGCCCCAGCATTTT. Residues: CASSKRKGTGGTMYSNQPQHF.

The rearrangement joins TRBV5-1 to TRBJ2-1, with 10 nucleotides matching TRBD1. Germline V gene data show CDR1 as SGHRS and CDR2 as YFSETQ. The J segment lost 7 bases and the V segment lost 4 bases, leaving 5 bases of the junction unmatched. The length of the CDR3 is 14 residues. CDR3 region: CASSERTGGNEQFF. CDR3 DNA sequence: TGCGCCAGCAGCGAAAGGACAGGGGGGAATGAGCAGTTCTTC.

The genes are TRBV5-1 and TRBJ2-7; TRBD2 is a possible D gene (5 bases). Germline CDR1 is SGHRS and CDR2 is YFSETQ. With 0 bases removed from V and 2 bases from J, the gap between germline ends came to 12 bases. The CDR3 covers 15 residues. CDR3 DNA sequence: TGCGCCAGCAGCTTGGCCGAAAGCGGTACCTACGAGCAGTACTTC. This sequence encodes CASSLAESGTYEQYF.

The chain has TRBV27 and TRBJ2-7, with 10 bases matching TRBD2. The CDR3 is made up of 17 amino acids. Germline V gene lookup returns CDR1 MNHEY and CDR2 SMNVEV (reference sequence). Trimming removed 2 bases from V and 0 bases from J; junction bases left unmatched: 7. CDR3 sequence (DNA): TGTGCCAGCAGTTTAACTTTTAGCGGGGGGAGCTCCTACGAGCAGTACTTC. This gives the protein CASSLTFSGGSSYEQYF.

The chain joins TRBV18 to TRBJ1-1; 8 nucleotides agree with TRBD1. J was trimmed by 4 bases and V by 2 bases; bases with no gene match: 3. In germline, CDR1 is KGHSH, CDR2 LQKENI. The CDR3 extends over 14 amino acids. CDR3 nucleotide sequence: TGTGCCAGCTCACCAGACAGGGGATCCACTGAAGCTTTCTTT. It is translated as CASSPDRGSTEAFF.

The chain carries TRBV5-1 and TRBJ2-1; no reliable D call. Trimming shortened V by 0 bases and J by 0 bases, and 7 bases separated the two germline ends. Germline assignment: CDR1 SGHRS and CDR2 YFSETQ. The CDR3 runs 15 residues. DNA of the CDR3: TGCGCCAGCAGCTTGGATGCGAGCTCCTACAATGAGCAGTTCTTC. As protein: CASSLDASSYNEQFF.

This chain joins TRBV20-1 and TRBJ2-1; 8 positions match TRBD2. Germline V lookup: CDR1 DFQATT, CDR2 SNEGSKA (reference sequence). J was trimmed by 15 bases and V by 2 bases; bases with no gene match: 6. The CDR3 is 11 amino acids. Here the CDR3 reads CSARFSGSGFF. CDR3 coding DNA: TGCAGTGCTAGATTCAGCGGGAGTGGGTTCTTC.

The V and J genes are TRBV6-1 and TRBJ2-7, with D perhaps TRBD1 (6 bases). Looked up from germline, CDR1 is MNHNS and CDR2 is SASEGT. The CDR3 runs to 13 residues. V shed 5 bases and J shed 2 bases, with 10 bases lying between them. The CDR3 DNA follows: TGTGCCAGCAGTCGGGACACCCCCTACGAGCAGTACTTC. It codes for CASSRDTPYEQYF.

This chain joins TRBV10-3 and TRBJ2-1; D possibly corresponds to TRBD1 (8 bases). This CDR3 region has 16 residues. Between the trimmed V and J ends, which lost 0 bases and 7 bases, there was a span of 16 bases. Germline V gives CDR1 ENHRY, CDR2 SYGVKD. The CDR3 coding sequence is TGTGCCATCAGTGAGTCGAACAGGGGGGGTAAGAATGAGCAGTTCTTC. This encodes CAISESNRGGKNEQFF.

This chain uses TRBV10-1 with TRBJ2-3; 12 positions agree with TRBD2. Per the germline V gene, CDR1 is WNHNN and CDR2 is SYGVQD (reference sequence). CDR3 length equals 15 residues. Losses at the gene ends were 5 bases for V and 2 bases for J; bases not matched to a gene: 2. CDR3 DNA: TGCGCCAGCAGTCGACTAGCGGGAGACACAGATACGCAGTATTTT. Translating it yields CASSRLAGDTDTQYF.

This chain links TRBV2 with TRBJ1-1; perhaps TRBD1 as D (6 bases). V lost 2 bases to trimming and J lost 5 bases, with 9 bases between them. The CDR3 length is 13 residues. Germline lookup yields CDR1 SNHLY and CDR2 FYNNEI. The CDR3 spells CASSETGWTEAFF. The CDR3 nucleotides are TGTGCCAGCAGTGAAACAGGGTGGACTGAAGCTTTCTTT.

The chain employs TRBV7-8 and TRBJ2-1, with TRBD2 matching 14 bases. This CDR3 has 14 residues. From germline, CDR1 is SGHVS and CDR2 FQNEAQ. Unmatched junction bases numbered 2, after V lost 6 bases and J lost 7 bases. For the CDR3, the DNA is TGTGCCAGCAGTCGGACTAGCGGGAGGAATGAGCAGTTCTTC. It translates to CASSRTSGRNEQFF. Together with reference TRBV7-8 and TRBJ2-1, the CDR3 gives the full variable domain: GAGVSQSPRYKVAKRGQDVALRCDPISGHVSLFWYQQALGQGPEFLTYFQNEAQLDKSGLPSDRFFAERPEGSVSTLKIQRTQQEDSAVYLCASSRTSGRNEQFFGPGTRLTVL.

This clone was recorded a few times. The V call is TRBV10-3, the J call TRBJ2-1; D may be TRBD2 (7 bases). The germline CDR1 and CDR2 sequences are ENHRY and SYGVKD. The CDR3 is 16 residues long. V was trimmed by 5 bases and J by 0 bases, leaving 14 bases between them. CDR3 amino acids: CAISRGGDASYNEQFF. The DNA for the CDR3 is TGTGCCATCAGTCGAGGGGGGGACGCCTCCTACAATGAGCAGTTCTTC.

The chain is built from TRBV10-2 and TRBJ1-5; TRBD1 aligns across 7 bases. V lost 4 bases to trimming and J lost 0 bases; unmatched junction nucleotides: 6. Germline CDR1 WSHSY, CDR2 SAAADI. The CDR3 has 16 amino acids. The DNA of the CDR3 is TGCGCCAGCAGTGCTAATACAGGGGATAGCAATCAGCCCCAGCATTTT. Its protein is CASSANTGDSNQPQHF.

V gene TRBV6-5 combines with J gene TRBJ2-7; TRBD2 might be the D (5 bases). This CDR3 has 16 amino acids. V was cut by 0 bases and J by 1 base, with 13 bases left in between. Germline V gene data show CDR1 as MNHEY and CDR2 as SVGAGI. CDR3 bases: TGTGCCAGCAGTTACTCTGGACTTTCTACATCCTACGAGCAGTACTTC. It yields the protein CASSYSGLSTSYEQYF.

The chain has TRBV28 and TRBJ2-1; possible D gene TRBD2, 6 bases. CDR1 MDHEN and CDR2 SYDVKM come from the germline V gene. The CDR3 runs to 16 residues. V was clipped by 4 bases and J by 10 bases, with 23 bases between them. The CDR3 reads CASSSNMGLPGREQFF. The CDR3 coding sequence is TGTGCCAGCAGTTCTAATATGGGACTTCCCGGTCGCGAGCAGTTCTTC.

J is TRBJ2-7 and V is TRBV6-1; TRBD1 matches at 11 bases. The V segment lost 8 bases and the J segment 3 bases; nucleotides outside the gene matches: 3. The germline CDR1 and CDR2 sequences are MNHNS and SASEGT. CDR3 length: 13 residues. The CDR3 DNA sequence: TGTGCCAGCGAAGGGACAGGGGGCTACGAGCAGTACTTC. Amino acid sequence: CASEGTGGYEQYF.

The V and J genes are TRBV6-6 and TRBJ2-7, with D perhaps matching TRBD2 (6 bases). The CDR3 is 15 amino acids. Germline CDR1 reads MNHNY; CDR2 reads SVGAGI (reference sequence). Trimming took 6 bases from V and 0 from J, leaving 15 bases between them. Written as DNA, the CDR3 is TGTGCCAGCAGAGCCGGGACTTCTCTCTCCTACGAGCAGTACTTC. Translating it yields CASRAGTSLSYEQYF.

This chain links TRBV20-1 with TRBJ1-4, with unresolved D. Looked up from germline, CDR1 is DFQATT and CDR2 is SNEGSKA (reference sequence). The length of the CDR3 is 11 residues. Between the trimmed V and J ends, which lost 4 bases and 4 bases, there was a span of 4 bases. The CDR3 sequence is CSATVNEKLFF. The CDR3 coding sequence is TGCAGTGCTACAGTTAATGAAAAACTGTTTTTT.

The chain joins TRBV27 to TRBJ2-3, with 7 bases fitting TRBD2. The CDR3 covers 16 residues. CDR1 and CDR2 (germline): MNHEY, SMNVEV (reference sequence). The V segment lost 4 bases and the J segment 4 bases; nucleotides outside the gene matches: 11. This CDR3 is CASSSLWAGEADTQYF. The CDR3 DNA reads as TGTGCCAGCAGTTCCCTCTGGGCGGGAGAAGCAGATACGCAGTATTTT.

V usage is TRBV7-9 and J usage is TRBJ2-1, with D possibly matching TRBD2 (6 bases). This CDR3 has 17 amino acids. V was cut by 3 bases and J by 4 bases, with 19 bases left in between. Germline loops: CDR1 SEHNR, CDR2 FQNEAQ (reference sequence). In DNA form, the CDR3 reads TGTGCCAGCAGCTTCGGGACTCACCCTCAAAATTACAATGAGCAGTTCTTC. Translated, it gives CASSFGTHPQNYNEQFF. Full variable domain (remainder filled in from reference TRBV7-9 and TRBJ2-1): DTGVSQNPRHKITKRGQNVTFRCDPISEHNRLYWYRQTLGQGPEFLTYFQNEAQLEKSRLLSDRFSAERPKGSFSTLEIQRTEQGDSAMYLCASSFGTHPQNYNEQFFGPGTRLTVL.

This clone was seen just once. The CDR3 nucleotides read TGTGCCAGCAGTGAAGCGCACTATTCCTACGAGCAGTACTTC. It codes for CASSEAHYSYEQYF. V gene TRBV2 combines with J gene TRBJ2-7; the D is unclear. Germline CDR1 reads SNHLY; CDR2 reads FYNNEI. The CDR3 covers 14 residues. Trimming shortened V by 0 bases and J by 1 base, and 7 bases separated the two germline ends.

The gene calls are TRBV5-1 and TRBJ2-2; weak D call: TRBD2 (5 bases). The V end lost 0 bases, the J end lost 7 bases, and 13 bases lay between the germline ends. This CDR3 has 15 residues. CDR1 is SGHRS, CDR2 YFSETQ, per germline. The CDR3 DNA sequence: TGCGCCAGCAGCTTGGGGACTGGAACAATCGGGGAGCTGTTTTTT. It yields the protein CASSLGTGTIGELFF.

The V gene is TRBV19, the J gene TRBJ2-1, with TRBD2 matching 12 bases. Trimming at V came to 5 bases and at J to 7 bases, leaving 6 bases not matched to a gene. This CDR3 comprises 15 residues. Looked up from germline, CDR1 is LNHDA and CDR2 is SQIVND (reference sequence). The CDR3, as DNA: TGTGCCAGTAGTGTGACTAGCGGGGGTAGAAATGAGCAGTTCTTC. Its translation is CASSVTSGGRNEQFF.

V is TRBV18 and J is TRBJ2-1; 7 nucleotides line up with TRBD1. The length of the CDR3 is 15 residues. Germline V lookup: CDR1 KGHSH, CDR2 LQKENI. V was clipped by 3 bases and J by 0 bases; unmatched bases: 2. The CDR3 sequence is CASSPGTDSYNEQFF. The CDR3 bases are TGTGCCAGCTCACCCGGGACAGACTCCTACAATGAGCAGTTCTTC. The whole variable domain, remainder taken from reference TRBV18 and TRBJ2-1, is NAGVMQNPRHLVRRRGQEARLRCSPMKGHSHVYWYRQLPEEGLKFMVYLQKENIIDESGMPKERFSAEFPKEGPSILRIQQVVRGDSAAYFCASSPGTDSYNEQFFGPGTRLTVL.

This clone was seen only a few times. The chain has TRBV20-1 and TRBJ2-1; 9 bases fit TRBD1. V dropped 3 bases and J dropped 16; count of bases not matched to a gene: 7. The CDR3 totals 11 residues. The germline V gene encodes CDR1 DFQATT and CDR2 SNEGSKA (reference sequence). The CDR3 bases are TGCAGTGCTAGGGGATGGGACAGGGAATTCTTC. It encodes CSARGWDREFF.

CDR3 nucleotides: TGCGCCAGCAGCGCGGATCAACTTGGCGGCTACACCTTC. Protein product: CASSADQLGGYTF. The chain carries TRBV5-1 and TRBJ1-2; the D is unclear. Germline values: CDR1 SGHRS, CDR2 YFSETQ. Trimming pared 4 bases from V and 8 bases from J, leaving 15 bases between. The CDR3 spans 13 residues.